This T cell receptor beta chain is drawn from a study of cytomegalovirus exposure and HLA in healthy donors. The donors formed part of the roughly 110-subject validation cohort, distinct from the approximately 670-subject first cohort. Sequencing was performed with immunoSEQ multiplex PCR; in TCRdb, only in-frame clones are kept and a portion is missing. Here the sample spans about 130,000 clones, approximately 80% being singletons. Looked up from germline, CDR1 is SGHTA and CDR2 is FQGNSA. The V segment lost 0 bases and the J segment 8 bases; nucleotides outside the gene matches: 6. There are 15 residues in the CDR3.

This TCR derives from a man aged 30-40 years in good health and CMV-seropositive. The chain links TRBV7-2 to TRBJ2-2, with 7 bases that match TRBD2. The material sequenced was PBMCs. This CDR3 reads CASSLARGTSGELFF. The CDR3 DNA reads as TGTGCCAGCAGCTTAGCGCGGGGGACTTCAGGGGAGCTGTTTTTT.